Listed below are T cell receptor beta chains from one sample, sequenced in a study of blood T cells in healthy people across ages. TCRdb ran MiXCR on the 5' RACE reads and lists one entry per CDR3 protein. This sample yields more than 800,000 distinct CDR3 sequences, of which 29% are seen a single time; roughly 17% belongs to the top ten. Material: blood. These TCRs come from a woman of 80 years or more in good health. The CDR3 runs from the conserved cysteine through the conserved F or W. A D gene is named only where the DNA matches it firmly. The size field is filled for only some rows; it gives once, few, many or a size class.

TRBJ2-5	TRBV25-1	.	.	TGTGCCAGCAGTGAACGGGGGCACGGAGAGACCCAGTACTTC	CASSERGHGETQYF
TRBJ2-7	TRBV14	many	.	TGTGCCAGCAGCCAAGTGGACACCTGGAGCTACGAGCAGTACTTC	CASSQVDTWSYEQYF
TRBJ1-2	TRBV2	few	.	TGTGCCAGCAGTGAGATACCCAACTATGGCTACACCTTC	CASSEIPNYGYTF
TRBJ1-1	TRBV7-9	.	.	TGTGCCAGCAGCTTTGCGGGTGAAGCTTTCTTT	CASSFAGEAFF
TRBJ1-2	TRBV29-1	.	.	TGCAGCGTTGAAAGTGGCTACACCTTC	CSVESGYTF
TRBJ2-3	TRBV12-3/TRBV12-4	.	.	TGTGCCAGCAGGGGGATGGCAGATATGCAGTATTTT	CASRGMADMQYF
TRBJ2-5	TRBV18	many	TRBD1	TGTGCCAGCTCAATGGCCGGGACAGGGGTCCGCGAGACCCAGTACTTC	CASSMAGTGVRETQYF
TRBJ2-3	TRBV10-3	many	TRBD2	TGTGCCATCAGTGAGGGACTAGCGGGGGGCTATAAAGATACGCAGTATTTT	CAISEGLAGGYKDTQYF
TRBJ2-7	TRBV6-2/TRBV6-3	many	.	TGTGCCAGCAGTCCACAGGGTCACGGGACCAGGTTGGGACAATACGAGCAGTACTTC	CASSPQGHGTRLGQYEQYF
TRBJ2-7	TRBV5-1	many	TRBD1	TGCGCCAGCAGCTTAAAAGGTGGACAGGGGTCTTCTGAGCAGTACTTC	CASSLKGGQGSSEQYF
TRBJ2-3	TRBV12-3/TRBV12-4	.	.	TGTGCCAGCGGGGGGAGCACAGATGCGGAGTATTTT	CASGGSTDAEYF
TRBJ2-4	TRBV7-9	many	.	TGTGCCAGCAGCTTAGACATCTCTACCAAAAACATTCAGTACTTC	CASSLDISTKNIQYF
TRBJ1-4	TRBV3-1	.	.	TGTGCCAGCCAGGGGCAGGCGAAGGATGAAAAACTGTTTTTT	CASQGQAKDEKLFF
TRBJ2-3	TRBV27	few	.	TGTGCCAGCAGCCAACGTAGCCTAGCCACAGATACGCAGTATTTT	CASSQRSLATDTQYF
TRBJ2-1	TRBV29-1	many	.	TGCAGCGTTGAAAGTAGGGAGCCCTACAATGAGCAGTTCTTC	CSVESREPYNEQFF
TRBJ1-5	TRBV7-8	few	.	TGTGCCAGCAGCTTAGCGGGAGGGGATAGCAATCAGCCCCAGCATTTT	CASSLAGGDSNQPQHF
TRBJ1-5	TRBV4-3	.	TRBD1	TGCGTCAGCAGCCCGGGCAGTGGCAGGGGGAATCAGCCCCAGCATTTT	CVSSPGSGRGNQPQHF
TRBJ2-7	TRBV4-2	once	TRBD1	TGTGCCAGCAGCCAAGGACAGGGGCCCGCCTACGAGCAGTACTTC	CASSQGQGPAYEQYF
TRBJ1-5	TRBV7-2	many	.	TGTGCCAGCAGCAGTGACAATGGGGGAAATCAGCCCCAGCATTTT	CASSSDNGGNQPQHF
TRBJ2-5	TRBV18	many	TRBD2	TGTGCCAGCTCACCTCGGACTAGCGGGGTCCAAGAGACCCAGTACTTC	CASSPRTSGVQETQYF
TRBJ2-1	TRBV9	.	.	TGTGCCAGCAGCGCGAGACGGGGTAAGGATGAGCAGTTCTTC	CASSARRGKDEQFF
TRBJ2-1	TRBV24-1	.	TRBD1	TGTGCCACCAGTGCCACGGACAGGAACAATGAGCAGTTCTTC	CATSATDRNNEQFF
TRBJ1-1	TRBV6-5	.	.	TGTGCCAGCAGCTTTGCCAGGGGCACTGAAGCTTTCTTT	CASSFARGTEAFF
TRBJ1-5	TRBV20-1	few	TRBD1	TGCAGTGCTAGACCAGGGGGGGGCAATCAGCCCCAGCATTTT	CSARPGGGNQPQHF
TRBJ1-2	TRBV3-1	.	.	TGTGCCAGCAGCCAGTACTCCGACTATGGCTACACCTTC	CASSQYSDYGYTF
TRBJ1-2	TRBV3-1	few	.	TGTGCCAGCAGGATACAGGGTTCTCCTGGCTACACCTTC	CASRIQGSPGYTF
TRBJ1-1	TRBV12-3/TRBV12-4	.	TRBD1	TGTGCCAGCAGCTTTACTAGATTAAAAGGGACAGCCCTGAAAACTGAAGCTTTCTTT	CASSFTRLKGTALKTEAFF
TRBJ1-1	TRBV6-6	.	TRBD1	TGTGCCAGCAAAGCCTCGACAGGGGAATCTGAAGCTTTCTTT	CASKASTGESEAFF
TRBJ1-1	TRBV6-1	few	TRBD1	TGTGCCAGCAGTGAAGTTCCGGGACAGTACACTGAAGCTTTCTTT	CASSEVPGQYTEAFF
TRBJ2-3	TRBV7-2	many	.	TGTGCCAGCAGCTTGAGGGGCTATAGCACAGATACGCAGTATTTT	CASSLRGYSTDTQYF
TRBJ1-1	TRBV4-3	.	.	TGCGCCAGCAGCCAAGATTCTGCCAACTCGGCGACTGAAGCTTTCTTT	CASSQDSANSATEAFF
TRBJ1-6	TRBV9	many	TRBD1	TGTGCCAGCAGCGGGGGACAGAATAATTCACCCCTCCACTTT	CASSGGQNNSPLHF
TRBJ2-1	TRBV7-2	many	.	TGTGCCAGCAGCACCCTAGCGCTGCAGTTCTTC	CASSTLALQFF
TRBJ2-7	TRBV20-1	many	.	TGCAGTGCTAAAGACAGGTTAACCTACGAGCAGTACTTC	CSAKDRLTYEQYF
TRBJ2-2	TRBV12-3/TRBV12-4	few	.	TGTGCCAGCAGTTTGAAACAGGGAGGCACCGGGGAGCTGTTTTTT	CASSLKQGGTGELFF
TRBJ2-2	TRBV6-2/TRBV6-3	.	TRBD1	TGTGCCTCGGACAGGCCGAACACCGGGGAGCTGTTTTTT	CASDRPNTGELFF
TRBJ2-2	TRBV11-2	.	TRBD1	TGTGCCAGCAGCTTGGGGACAGGGGGCGTTATCGGGGAGCTGTTTTTT	CASSLGTGGVIGELFF
TRBJ2-1	TRBV11-3	.	.	TGTGCCAGCAGCCCTACCCCCGGGACATCTATCTACAATGAGCAGTTCTTC	CASSPTPGTSIYNEQFF
TRBJ2-7	TRBV5-1	many	.	TGCGCCAGCAGCTTGGGGGCAGGAGCCTACGAGCAGTACTTC	CASSLGAGAYEQYF
TRBJ2-3	TRBV20-1	.	.	TGCAGTGCTAGTCCTATGTCGGGCGGAGGTATCACAGATACGCAGTATTTT	CSASPMSGGGITDTQYF
TRBJ2-1	TRBV27	many	.	TGTGCCAGCAGTTTATCGGCTTCTCCCTACAATGAGCAGTTCTTC	CASSLSASPYNEQFF
TRBJ1-6	TRBV5-1	many	TRBD1	TGCGCCAGCAGCTACGGGACAGGATACCTCCACTTT	CASSYGTGYLHF
TRBJ2-7	TRBV6-2/TRBV6-3	many	TRBD2	TGTGCCAGCAGCCGGGGACTAGCGGGGCCCTACGAGCAGTACTTC	CASSRGLAGPYEQYF
TRBJ1-5	TRBV29-1	many	TRBD1	TGCAGCGTTCTGGACAGGGGGAATCAGCCCCAGCATTTT	CSVLDRGNQPQHF
TRBJ1-3	TRBV7-9	few	TRBD1	TGTGCCAGCAGCTGGGCGACAGGGGACTCTGGAAACACCATATATTTT	CASSWATGDSGNTIYF
TRBJ2-1	TRBV7-2	many	TRBD1	TGTGCCAGCAGCCCCCGGGACAGGGGGCGCACGGGTGAGCAGTTCTTC	CASSPRDRGRTGEQFF
TRBJ2-3	TRBV15	many	.	TGTGCCACCAGCACCGTGAGGGATACGCAGTATTTT	CATSTVRDTQYF
TRBJ2-2	TRBV6-1	.	.	TGTGCCAGCATATGGCGTGGCACCGGGGAGCTGTTTTTT	CASIWRGTGELFF
TRBJ1-1	TRBV7-2	many	.	TGTGCCAGCAGCTCCCAAGCGACAGTATCTGAAGCTTTCTTT	CASSSQATVSEAFF
TRBJ1-1	TRBV6-5	few	TRBD1	TGTGCCAGCAGTTACGTCCAGGGGGCGCCGAGGACTGAAGCTTTCTTT	CASSYVQGAPRTEAFF
TRBJ1-2	TRBV6-5	.	.	TGTGCCAGCAGCCCCTCGACACAGAACTATGGCTACACCTTC	CASSPSTQNYGYTF
TRBJ2-3	TRBV12-3/TRBV12-4	many	.	TGTGCCAGCAGTTTTTCGGCTACGGGTGCAGATACGCAGTATTTT	CASSFSATGADTQYF
TRBJ1-2	TRBV6-5	.	.	TGTGCCAGCAGTTACTCCTACAGGGCTACATGTTATGGCTACACCTTC	CASSYSYRATCYGYTF